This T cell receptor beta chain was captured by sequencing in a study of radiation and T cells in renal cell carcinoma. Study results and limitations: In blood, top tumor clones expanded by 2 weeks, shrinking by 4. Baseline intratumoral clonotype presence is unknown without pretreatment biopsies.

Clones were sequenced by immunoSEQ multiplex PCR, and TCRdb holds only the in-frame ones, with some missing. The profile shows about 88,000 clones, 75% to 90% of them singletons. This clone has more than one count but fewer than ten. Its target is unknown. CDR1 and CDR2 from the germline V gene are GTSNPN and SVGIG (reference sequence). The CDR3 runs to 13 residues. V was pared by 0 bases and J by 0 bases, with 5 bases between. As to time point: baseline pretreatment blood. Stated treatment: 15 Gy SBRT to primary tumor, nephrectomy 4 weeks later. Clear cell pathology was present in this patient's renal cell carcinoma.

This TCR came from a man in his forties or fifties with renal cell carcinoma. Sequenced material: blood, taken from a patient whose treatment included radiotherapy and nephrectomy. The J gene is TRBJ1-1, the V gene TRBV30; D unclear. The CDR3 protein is CAWSVQLNTEAFF. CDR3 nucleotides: TGTGCCTGGAGTGTACAACTGAACACTGAAGCTTTCTTT. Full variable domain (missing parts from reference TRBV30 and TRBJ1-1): SQTIHQWPATLVQPVGSPLSLECTVEGTSNPNLYWYRQAAGRGLQLLFYSVGIGQISSEVPQNLSASRPQDRQFILSSKKLLLSDSGFYLCAWSVQLNTEAFFGQGTRLTVV.